These 9 T cell receptor beta chains were all obtained from the same sample, sequenced in a study of T-cell memory formation after mild COVID-19. TCRdb used MiXCR to reprocess the 5' RACE reads, holding one entry per CDR3 protein. Of fewer than 350,000 distinct CDR3 sequences listed, roughly 18% were seen once; the top ten hold about 23%. The sequencing input was PBMCs or a T cell subset sorted from them (not recorded which). All receptors come from a young man who had mild COVID-19 (a few samples of this study predate the infection). Cell type and time point are not known.

This clonotype was observed a few times. V is TRBV5-1 and J is TRBJ2-6; TRBD1 matches at 7 bases. This CDR3 comprises 18 residues. Germline loops: CDR1 SGHRS, CDR2 YFSETQ. The ends lost 4 bases at V and 0 bases at J; junction bases unmatched: 10. The chain's CDR3 is CASSEGDRSSSGANVLTF. CDR3 nucleotide sequence: TGCGCCAGCAGCGAAGGGGACAGATCTTCCTCTGGGGCCAACGTCCTGACTTTC.

The rearrangement joins TRBV4-1 to TRBJ1-6; 9 nucleotides align to TRBD1. The CDR3 is 16 residues long. With V trimmed by 1 base and J by 6 bases, 4 bases remained unmatched. Germline values: CDR1 MGHRA, CDR2 YSYEKL. CDR3 in DNA: TGCGCCAGCAGCCAAGCCAGGGACAGGGTTAATTCACCCCTCCACTTT. As protein: CASSQARDRVNSPLHF.

This clonotype was found a few times. V and J are TRBV7-9 and TRBJ1-1, with 7 bases that match TRBD1. The germline V gene has CDR1 SEHNR and CDR2 FQNEAQ (reference sequence). Trimming took 5 bases from V and 0 from J; bases not matched to a gene: 9. The CDR3 consists of 16 residues. CDR3 protein: CASSPQTGNLNTEAFF. CDR3 DNA: TGTGCCAGCAGCCCACAGACAGGGAACCTGAACACTGAAGCTTTCTTT.

This clonotype was seen a few times. The rearrangement joins TRBV7-2 to TRBJ2-4; possibly TRBD1 for D (6 bases). Trimming removed 6 bases from V and 0 bases from J, with 12 bases in between. CDR1 and CDR2 (germline): SGHTA, FQGNSA. This CDR3 has 15 amino acids. The CDR3 nucleotides read TGTGCCAGCAGATCAACAGGGCTAGCCAAAAACATTCAGTACTTC. It translates to CASRSTGLAKNIQYF. The full variable domain, its missing parts supplied by reference TRBV7-2 and TRBJ2-4, is GAGVSQSPSNKVTEKGKDVELRCDPISGHTALYWYRQSLGQGLEFLIYFQGNSAPDKSGLPSDRFSAERTGGSVSTLTIQRTQQEDSAVYLCASRSTGLAKNIQYFGAGTRLSVL.

This clonotype is a singleton in its sample. This chain uses TRBV6-1 with TRBJ2-7; 8 positions match TRBD1. The germline CDR1 and CDR2 sequences are MNHNS and SASEGT. CDR3 length: 15 residues. Trimming took 11 bases from V and 1 from J; bases not matched to a gene: 13. The CDR3: CAGPPGTGFSYEQYF. In DNA, the CDR3 is TGTGCCGGACCCCCGGGGACAGGCTTTTCCTACGAGCAGTACTTC.

V is TRBV5-1 and J is TRBJ1-4; 8 nucleotides agree with TRBD1. The CDR3 is 15 amino acids. Germline loops: CDR1 SGHRS, CDR2 YFSETQ. After removal of 2 bases from V and 2 bases from J, the junction contained 2 bases not matched to a gene. This CDR3 reads CASSFQGATNEKLFF. The CDR3, as DNA: TGCGCCAGCAGCTTTCAGGGGGCTACTAATGAAAAACTGTTTTTT.

A few counts support this clonotype. The rearrangement joins TRBV4-3 to TRBJ2-7; D remains unclear. V was cut by 5 bases and J by 4 bases, with 15 bases left in between. The V gene's germline CDR1 is LGHNA and CDR2 YSLEER. CDR3 length: 14 residues. The CDR3 DNA follows: TGCGCCAGCAGCGACGACCGGACCCAATACGAGCAGTACTTC. Translation gives CASSDDRTQYEQYF.

This sequence joins TRBV28 and TRBJ1-6, with 7 positions matching TRBD1. The length of the CDR3 is 15 residues. With V trimmed by 9 bases and J by 0 bases, 5 bases remained unmatched. Germline V gene data show CDR1 as MDHEN and CDR2 as SYDVKM. The DNA for the CDR3 is TGTGCCAGTCAGGGGGATAGCTCCTATAATTCACCCCTCCACTTT. Protein: CASQGDSSYNSPLHF.

This clonotype was seen a handful of times. This chain links TRBV4-1 with TRBJ1-2; 8 nucleotides line up with TRBD1. CDR1 MGHRA and CDR2 YSYEKL come from the germline V gene. The CDR3 sequence is 15 residues long. The J segment lost 7 bases and the V segment lost 4 bases, leaving 11 bases of the junction unmatched. The DNA for the CDR3 is TGCGCCAGCAGCCGCGGACAGGGAGATCAACTTGGCTACACCTTC. Encoded protein: CASSRGQGDQLGYTF.